These T cell receptor beta chains were read from a single sample in a study of identical twins. In TCRdb, the 5' RACE reads were re-called with MiXCR into one record per CDR3 protein. The sample contains more than 650,000 distinct CDR3 sequences, 6.1% of which appear only once. Sequenced input: naive T cells sorted from blood. The receptors were sampled from a man aged 18 to 30 in good health. Both conserved end residues are part of each CDR3. Each record gives: V gene, D gene, clone size, J gene, CDR3 DNA, CDR3 protein. A D gene is named only where the DNA matches it firmly. Clone size is shown for a subset of rows, as once, few, many or a class of expanded clone.

TRBV20-1	.	.	TRBJ2-1	TGCAGTGCTATGGGACGGAACAATGAGCAGTTCTTC	CSAMGRNNEQFF
TRBV4-3	.	many	TRBJ2-3	TGCGCCAGCAGCCCGGGAGGCAGGGGTGGAGATACGCAGTATTTT	CASSPGGRGGDTQYF
TRBV5-1	TRBD1	many	TRBJ2-2	TGCGCCAGCAGGCGACCGGGACAGGGAAACACCGGGGAGCTGTTTTTT	CASRRPGQGNTGELFF
TRBV27	.	many	TRBJ2-7	TGTGCCAGCAGGGATGCCTACGAGCAGTACTTC	CASRDAYEQYF
TRBV28	.	many	TRBJ2-4	TGTGCCAGCAGCCTGGGACCATTACTAGCCAAAAACATTCAGTACTTC	CASSLGPLLAKNIQYF
TRBV4-1	.	.	TRBJ2-2	TGCGCCAGCAGCCAGGCAGGGGTCGCCACCGGGGAGCTGTTTTTT	CASSQAGVATGELFF
TRBV4-3	TRBD1	.	TRBJ1-1	TGCGCCAGCAGCCGAGACAGGGGTCTGAACACTGAAGCTTTCTTT	CASSRDRGLNTEAFF
TRBV5-1	TRBD1	many	TRBJ2-2	TGCGCCAGCTCGGGACAGGGGAACACCGGGGAGCTGTTTTTT	CASSGQGNTGELFF
TRBV5-1	.	.	TRBJ2-1	TGCGCCAGCAGGGCTGCGAGCGTGCAGTTCTTC	CASRAASVQFF
TRBV3-1	.	few	TRBJ2-1	TGTGCCAGCAGCCAAGGGGCGGACCCACCTTACAATGAGCAGTTCTTC	CASSQGADPPYNEQFF
TRBV14	.	few	TRBJ2-1	TGTGCCAGCAGCCAAGAGCGTGCTGTCTACAATGAGCAGTTCTTC	CASSQERAVYNEQFF
TRBV29-1	.	many	TRBJ2-2	TGCACAGGAGTAAGTGCCGGGGAGCTGTTTTTT	CTGVSAGELFF
TRBV30	.	.	TRBJ1-5	TGTGCCTGGAGTGTAACGGGGAGCAGCAATCAGCCCCAGCATTTT	CAWSVTGSSNQPQHF
TRBV20-1	.	many	TRBJ1-6	TGCAGTGCTACAAGATACTCCAATTCACCCCTCCACTTT	CSATRYSNSPLHF
TRBV7-8	TRBD2	.	TRBJ2-1	TGTGCCAGCAGCTTAGGGGGACGGGAGGGATTTAACAATGAGCAGTTCTTC	CASSLGGREGFNNEQFF
TRBV3-1	.	many	TRBJ2-1	TGTGCCAGCAGGAATGGGGGGAGCCCCAATGAGCAGTTCTTC	CASRNGGSPNEQFF
TRBV25-1	.	few	TRBJ1-3	TGTGCCAGCAGTGGGCAGGGAAGCCTCCCTGGAAACACCATATATTTT	CASSGQGSLPGNTIYF
TRBV29-1	TRBD2	many	TRBJ2-4	TGCAGCGCGGTCGGGGGGTCCAAAAACATTCAGTACTTC	CSAVGGSKNIQYF
TRBV5-1	.	many	TRBJ2-1	TGCGCCAGCAGCCCACCGGGCTCCTACAATGAGCAGTTCTTC	CASSPPGSYNEQFF
TRBV30	.	many	TRBJ1-6	TGTGCCTACCGGGACCATAATTCACCCCTCCACTTT	CAYRDHNSPLHF
TRBV20-1	.	many	TRBJ2-3	TGCAGTGCTAGAGATTCCAGAACAGGGTCTAGCACAGATACGCAGTATTTT	CSARDSRTGSSTDTQYF
TRBV20-1	.	.	TRBJ1-3	TGCAGTGCTAGAGTACAGGGAATTGGAAACACCATATATTTT	CSARVQGIGNTIYF
TRBV25-1	.	.	TRBJ1-2	TGTGCCAGCAGTGAAGGCGGGCGCTATGGCTACACCTTC	CASSEGGRYGYTF
TRBV10-3	.	many	TRBJ1-1	TGTGCCATCAGCCCCGCGGGGGGGGGCACTGAAGCTTTCTTT	CAISPAGGGTEAFF
TRBV5-8	.	many	TRBJ2-7	TGTGCCAGCAGCTACCACAGGGTTACCCCCACCTACGAGCAGTACTTC	CASSYHRVTPTYEQYF
TRBV28	TRBD1	many	TRBJ2-7	TGTGCCAGCAGTTCTTACCGGGACAGGGGTACTCCCTACGAGCAGTACTTC	CASSSYRDRGTPYEQYF
TRBV12-3/TRBV12-4	.	few	TRBJ1-2	TGTGCCAGCAGTTTGCGAGGACCCAGGGGCTACACCTTC	CASSLRGPRGYTF